This T cell receptor (beta chain) was recovered during a study of CXCR3-negative and CXCR3-positive naive CD8 T cells. Study overall: A total of roughly 140 million TRB reads was generated, with about 1.5 +/- 0.3 million per library.

Libraries were UMI-labeled 5' RACE TRB cDNA. From its re-call of the 5' RACE reads, TCRdb lists each CDR3 protein once, without DNA. The sample table includes 25,000 to 35,000 distinct CDR3 sequences. The CDR3 extends over 15 amino acids. The germline V gene has CDR1 SQVTM and CDR2 ANQGSEA. The clonotype originates from a human donor in good health. Some clones in this sample may be carry-over from other donors' samples. The sequencing sample was made of memory CD8+ T cells from blood. This chain connects TRBV29-1 to TRBJ1-2; with no DNA, the TCRdb D assignment of TRBD1 cannot be verified. CDR3 sequence reads: CSVEDLRAPWLGYTF.